These T cell receptor beta chains were read from a single sample in a study of CD8 T cells in Susac syndrome. TCRdb passed the immunoSEQ multiplex PCR reads through MiXCR, listing each CDR3 protein once. The data contain approximately 110,000 distinct CDR3 sequences, around 97% of them singletons. Source material: CD4+ T cells from PBMCs. Every receptor here comes from a human donor in good health. CDR3s include the opening cysteine and the closing phenylalanine or tryptophan. The D gene is left open where the match is weak. Size is omitted from some rows. Given values are once, few, many or a class for expanded clones.

D gene	J gene	V gene	clone size	CDR3 DNA	CDR3 protein
.	TRBJ1-2	TRBV29-1	once	TGCAGCGTTGGAGCAGGGGCCACCCCCAGATCTAACTATGGCTACACCTTC	CSVGAGATPRSNYGYTF
.	TRBJ1-3	TRBV20-1	.	TGCAGTGCCGCGGTCAATGGCGGCCTTGAAAGAAACACCATATATTTT	CSAAVNGGLERNTIYF
.	TRBJ2-7	TRBV21-1	.	TGTGCCAGCAGTAAAAAGGCGAGCTACGAGCAGTACTTC	CASSKKASYEQYF
TRBD2	TRBJ2-5	TRBV20-1	.	TGCAGTGCTAGAGGGCGACTAGCGGGAGGGCAAGAGACCCAGTACTTC	CSARGRLAGGQETQYF
.	TRBJ1-3	TRBV20-1	.	TGCAGTGCTAGAGGCGCGGCCGGAAACACCATATATTTT	CSARGAAGNTIYF
.	TRBJ2-2	TRBV12-3/TRBV12-4	.	TGTGCCAGCAGTTTACTGTTGGTTGGCACCGGGGAGCTGTTTTTT	CASSLLLVGTGELFF
.	TRBJ2-5	TRBV2	.	TGTGCCAGCACCGAAGGGCCAGAGACCCAGTACTTC	CASTEGPETQYF
TRBD1	TRBJ1-5	TRBV28	.	TGTGCCAGCAGTCTCCGAGGGGGCGCGGGCAATCAGCCCCAGCATTTT	CASSLRGGAGNQPQHF
TRBD2	TRBJ2-1	TRBV29-1	.	TGCAGCGTTGAAGAGACACGGGACTACCGGTTCTACAATGAGCAGTTCTTC	CSVEETRDYRFYNEQFF
TRBD2	TRBJ2-1	TRBV11-3	.	TGTGCCAGCAGCTCCAGGCTCGGCGGGAGTTCCGTCCCCTCCTACAATGAGCAGTTCTTC	CASSSRLGGSSVPSYNEQFF
.	TRBJ1-1	TRBV4-3	.	TGCGCCAGCAGCCAGGCGAGTAGGGACACTGAAGCTTTCTTT	CASSQASRDTEAFF
.	TRBJ2-2	TRBV30	.	TGTGCCTGGAGATTGGGGGGTACCGGGGAGCTGTTTTTT	CAWRLGGTGELFF
TRBD2	TRBJ2-7	TRBV4-1	.	TGCGCCAGCAGCCAAGCCAGCGGGAGTATCCACGAGCAGTACTTC	CASSQASGSIHEQYF
.	TRBJ1-5	TRBV12-3/TRBV12-4	.	TGTGCCAGCAGTTCCAGACAGGCTTATAGCAATCAGCCCCAGCATTTT	CASSSRQAYSNQPQHF
TRBD1	TRBJ2-2	TRBV5-4	.	TGTGCCAGCAACCTCGGACAGGGGAACACCGGGGAGCTGTTTTTT	CASNLGQGNTGELFF
.	TRBJ2-1	TRBV6-2/TRBV6-3	.	TGTGCCAGCTTACAGGACCATTACAATGAGCAGTTCTTC	CASLQDHYNEQFF
.	TRBJ2-6	TRBV5-1	.	TGCGCCAGCAGCCGGAGTAGCTCTGGGGCCAACGTCCTGACTTTC	CASSRSSSGANVLTF
.	TRBJ1-1	TRBV7-2	.	TGTGCCAGCATCCGGGGAGGACCGAACACTGAAGCTTTCTTT	CASIRGGPNTEAFF
.	TRBJ2-5	TRBV12-3/TRBV12-4	.	TGTGCCAGCAGCCCTCTAACAGGGAAGGGTGAGACCCAGTACTTC	CASSPLTGKGETQYF
.	TRBJ2-7	TRBV5-1	.	TGCGCCAGCGCGGAGACGGGAAACGACGAGCAGTACTTC	CASAETGNDEQYF
.	TRBJ1-1	TRBV29-1	once	TGCAGCGTCGGACACCTCATGAACACTGAAGCTTTCTTT	CSVGHLMNTEAFF
.	TRBJ2-7	TRBV20-1	.	TGCAGTGCTAGAGATAGACGGGGCGCCTACGAGCAGTACTTC	CSARDRRGAYEQYF
TRBD1	TRBJ2-3	TRBV9	.	TGTGCCAGCAGCACCCGGGGACAGGGCACAGATACGCAGTATTTT	CASSTRGQGTDTQYF
TRBD1	TRBJ2-7	TRBV29-1	few	TGCAGCGCTAATACAGGGGCCCCCTACGAGCAGTACTTC	CSANTGAPYEQYF
.	TRBJ1-1	TRBV30	once	TGTGCCTGGAGTGTAGGAGGGGGAGGTACTGAAGCTTTCTTT	CAWSVGGGGTEAFF
TRBD1	TRBJ2-7	TRBV2	.	TGTGCCAGCGGTAACGAGGGGGCTGGCGAGCAGTACTTC	CASGNEGAGEQYF
TRBD1	TRBJ2-7	TRBV7-9	.	TGTGCCAGCAGTTCACCGGGACAGGGTCTCTACGAGCAGTACTTC	CASSSPGQGLYEQYF
TRBD2	TRBJ2-7	TRBV4-1	.	TGCGCCAGCAGCCAAGATGCCCGACTAGCGGGACCCTACGAGCAGTACTTC	CASSQDARLAGPYEQYF
TRBD2	TRBJ2-7	TRBV29-1	.	TGCAGCGTCCGACTAGCGGGAGTCCACGAGCAGTACTTC	CSVRLAGVHEQYF
TRBD1	TRBJ1-2	TRBV7-8	.	TGTGCCAGCAGCTCCCCAGACAGGGGGCTTCGGACCTTC	CASSSPDRGLRTF
.	TRBJ2-7	TRBV2	once	TGTGCCAGCAGTGAAGATTCTGGCAGGAGCTCCTACGAGCAGTACTTC	CASSEDSGRSSYEQYF
.	TRBJ2-7	TRBV27	.	TGTGCCAGCAGTGGCGATCCGTACGAGCAGTACTTC	CASSGDPYEQYF
TRBD1	TRBJ2-1	TRBV18	.	TGTGCCAGCTCGTCCGGGACAGGGAGGAATGAGCAGTTCTTC	CASSSGTGRNEQFF
.	TRBJ1-6	TRBV4-1	.	TGCGCCAGCAGCCACCCCCTGACAGGTCGTGGATCACCCCTCCACTTT	CASSHPLTGRGSPLHF
.	TRBJ2-7	TRBV9	.	TGTGCCAGCAGCGCCGGGACAATGACGTCCTACGAGCAGTACTTC	CASSAGTMTSYEQYF
.	TRBJ1-5	TRBV4-3	.	TGCGCCAGCAGCCAAGACGCCCATGGTCGGAATAATCAGCCCCAGCATTTT	CASSQDAHGRNNQPQHF
.	TRBJ1-1	TRBV20-1	.	TGCAGTGCTCCTCGGGGAGGGAACACTGAAGCTTTCTTT	CSAPRGGNTEAFF
TRBD1	TRBJ2-5	TRBV28	.	TGTGCCAGCAGCCCCCTTGGACAGGTCCTACAAGAGACCCAGTACTTC	CASSPLGQVLQETQYF
.	TRBJ1-1	TRBV20-1	.	TGCAGTGCTGGGGCACAGGGCGGGTCTCCGGCTGGTGAAGCTTTCTTT	CSAGAQGGSPAGEAFF
TRBD2	TRBJ2-3	TRBV5-6	.	TGTGCCAGCAGCAACGTGGCTAGCGGCGGAAATACGCAGTATTTT	CASSNVASGGNTQYF
.	TRBJ1-3	TRBV18	once	TGTGCCAGCTCACCACCGGAGGTTATCTCTGGAAACACCATATATTTT	CASSPPEVISGNTIYF
TRBD1	TRBJ2-4	TRBV12-3/TRBV12-4	.	TGTGCCAGCAGTTTACAGCAGGGGGCGGTAAACATTCAGTACTTC	CASSLQQGAVNIQYF
TRBD2	TRBJ2-1	TRBV6-2/TRBV6-3	.	TGTGCCAGCAGCAATAGCGGGACCTCCTACAATGAGCAGTTCTTC	CASSNSGTSYNEQFF
.	TRBJ1-1	TRBV10-3	once	TGTGCCATCAGTATGCAGAACACTGAAGCTTTCTTT	CAISMQNTEAFF
TRBD1	TRBJ1-1	TRBV20-1	.	TGCAGTGCTAGGCCCCCGGGACAGGGCGGCGCTTTCTTT	CSARPPGQGGAFF